These 11 T cell receptor beta chains were all obtained from the same sample, sequenced in a study of shared clonotypes between healthy human individuals. TCRdb's table, derived via immunoSEQ multiplex PCR, lists solely in-frame clones and lacks some. The table records 2 million to 2.5 million clones, around 93% of them present only once. Sequenced: naive CD4+ T cells from PBMCs. Noted subset: CD45RA+ positively selected. These TCRs come from a man aged 18 to 29 in good health. Some clones in this sample may be carry-over from other donors' samples.

CDR3 bases: TGTGCCAGCAGTTTTTTGGGGATCGGGAACGAGCAGTACTTC. Amino acids: CASSFLGIGNEQYF. The V call is TRBV27, the J call TRBJ2-7; tentatively, D is TRBD2 (5 bases). The germline V gene encodes CDR1 MNHEY and CDR2 SMNVEV (reference sequence). Trimming took off 3 bases at V and 5 bases at J, with 14 bases between the two ends. This CDR3 region has 14 residues.

The V gene is TRBV5-8, the J gene TRBJ1-3; 9 nucleotides line up with TRBD1. CDR1 and CDR2 (germline): SGHTS, YDEGEE. V lost 6 bases, J lost 4 bases, and 5 bases stayed unmatched. The CDR3 consists of 14 residues. Written as DNA, the CDR3 is TGTGCCAGCACGGACAGGGGCGCCGGAAACACCATATATTTT. Its protein is CASTDRGAGNTIYF. Full variable domain (outside the CDR3, taken from reference TRBV5-8 and TRBJ1-3): EAGVTQSPTHLIKTRGQQATLRCSPISGHTSVYWYQQALGLGLQFLLWYDEGEERNRGNFPPRFSGRQFPNYSSELNVNALELEDSALYLCASTDRGAGNTIYFGEGSWLTVV.

The chain combines TRBV11-1 with TRBJ2-7; TRBD1 agrees at 7 bases. The length of the CDR3 is 13 residues. Germline V gene lookup returns CDR1 SGHAT and CDR2 FQDESV (reference sequence). The trim removed 5 bases at V and 6 bases at J, leaving 7 bases unmatched. The CDR3 region has the DNA TGTGCCAGCAGCCCCTCCCCAGGGGGCGAGCAGTACTTC. Its protein is CASSPSPGGEQYF.

This sequence joins TRBV6-1 and TRBJ2-1, with TRBD1 matching over 8 bases. V dropped 8 bases and J dropped 5; count of bases not matched to a gene: 8. There are 14 residues in the CDR3. CDR1 is MNHNS, CDR2 SASEGT, per germline. Here the CDR3 reads CASLNRDRHNEQFF. CDR3 in DNA: TGTGCCAGCCTAAACCGGGACAGGCACAATGAGCAGTTCTTC.

The CDR3 spells CASSVAGGTNYGYTF. The CDR3, as DNA: TGTGCCAGCAGCGTAGCTGGGGGGACAAACTATGGCTACACCTTC. The V gene is TRBV9, the J gene TRBJ1-2; a weak D match, TRBD1 (6 bases). The ends were cut back, 0 bases at V and 2 bases at J, with 11 bases in the middle. CDR3 length equals 15 residues. From germline, CDR1 is SGDLS and CDR2 YYNGEE.

The chain recombines TRBV4-1 with TRBJ2-3; 14 bases align to TRBD2. The J segment lost 1 base and the V segment lost 3 bases, leaving 12 bases of the junction unmatched. CDR3 length: 20 amino acids. In germline, CDR1 is MGHRA, CDR2 YSYEKL. CDR3 in amino acids: CASSHSGTSGRGIRTDTQYF. The CDR3 nucleotides are TGCGCCAGCAGCCATTCCGGGACTAGCGGGAGAGGGATCCGCACAGATACGCAGTATTTT.

The CDR3: CASNLRGEEGNNEQFF. CDR3 nucleotide sequence: TGTGCCAGCAACCTAAGGGGGGAGGAGGGGAACAATGAGCAGTTCTTC. The chain joins TRBV28 to TRBJ2-1; D is tentatively TRBD1 or TRBD2 (6 bases each). Germline V gives CDR1 MDHEN, CDR2 SYDVKM. The CDR3 contains 16 residues. Trimming left V 7 bases short and J 5 bases short, with 21 bases between.

The V and J genes are TRBV11-2 and TRBJ1-2; no reliable D call. The V gene's germline CDR1 is SGHAT and CDR2 FQNNGV. The CDR3 runs 12 residues. V lost 3 bases, J lost 5 bases, and 7 bases lay in between. CDR3 sequence reads: CASSFTDYGYTF. The CDR3 DNA is TGTGCCAGCAGCTTTACAGATTATGGCTACACCTTC.

Comments on this clone: The junction departs from germline at one end; a sequencing error may be responsible. The chain recombines TRBV15 with TRBJ1-1; D gene unclear. CDR3 length: 13 residues. The germline gives CDR1 LNHNV, CDR2 YYDKDF (reference sequence). CDR3 protein: CATSRVMNTKAFF. CDR3 in DNA: TGTGCCACCAGCAGAGTGATGAACACTAAAGCTTTCTTT.

The rearrangement links TRBV9 to TRBJ2-3, with 11 bases fitting TRBD2. With V trimmed by 0 bases and J by 5 bases, 11 bases remained unmatched. Germline CDR1 and CDR2: SGDLS and YYNGEE. CDR3 length equals 18 residues. CDR3 DNA: TGTGCCAGCAGCGTAGGCCTTTTTAGCGGGAGGGCAGGAGATACGCAGTATTTT. Amino acids: CASSVGLFSGRAGDTQYF. Full variable domain (rest looked up from reference TRBV9 and TRBJ2-3): DSGVTQTPKHLITATGQRVTLRCSPRSGDLSVYWYQQSLDQGLQFLIQYYNGEERAKGNILERFSAQQFPDLHSELNLSSLELGDSALYFCASSVGLFSGRAGDTQYFGPGTRLTVL.

This sequence joins TRBV30 and TRBJ2-7; D is undetermined. The germline V gene encodes CDR1 GTSNPN and CDR2 SVGIG (reference sequence). V was pared by 5 bases and J by 3 bases, with 5 bases between. The CDR3 spans 10 residues. CDR3 region: CAWGRYEQYF. CDR3 bases: TGTGCCTGGGGTCGCTACGAGCAGTACTTC.